This TCR beta chain was identified in a study of OX40 agonist ivuxolimab in advanced cancers. Study-wide context: In this trial design, patients received ivuxolimab intravenously at 0.01 to 10 mg/kg every 2 weeks. General study findings and limits: Mean expanded clone counts were higher in CD8+ than CD4+ T cells. Within 6 weeks, CD4+ and CD8+ blood T cells expanded clonally at 0.1 to 3.0 mg/kg. Certain nonresponders likewise exhibited a low normalized T-cell clonal expansion.

The CDR3 has 13 amino acids. Trimming removed 3 bases at V and 2 bases at J, with 8 bases between. Germline V gives CDR1 SGHDT, CDR2 YYEEEE. This clone is medium-sized (0.01 to 0.1%) by share. The antigen remains undetermined. The method was immunoSEQ multiplex PCR; TCRdb's version includes in-frame clones alone and lacks a portion of them. The data contain about 68,000 clones, about 82% of them singletons. Sequencing was performed on CD4+ or CD8+ T cells sorted from blood, taken in a trial of the OX40 agonist ivuxolimab. The rearrangement uses TRBV5-6 and TRBJ1-1, with D maybe TRBD1 (5 bases). The receptor comes from an adult with an advanced solid tumor such as melanoma, head and neck, liver or kidney cancer. In nucleotides, the CDR3 is TGTGCCAGCAGCTGGGGACTCAACACTGAAGCTTTCTTT. Amino acids: CASSWGLNTEAFF.